Each of the 18 T cell receptor beta chains below was sequenced from the same sample in a study of T cells after yellow fever vaccination. MiXCR, run by TCRdb on the 5' RACE reads, gives a single entry per CDR3 protein. The data hold 35,000 to 55,000 distinct CDR3 sequences, with about 7% observed a single time. Specimen: CD8+ T cells not binding an NS4B(214-222) dextramer, sorted from PBMCs, collected 45 days after the yellow fever booster vaccination. The receptors derive from a man aged 30 to 45 who received the YFV17D yellow fever vaccine.

There are many counts of this clonotype. The chain carries TRBV12-3 or TRBV12-4 and TRBJ1-6; tentative D call: TRBD1 (5 bases). The CDR3 spans 14 residues. Deletions cut 1 base from V and 8 bases from J, with 9 bases between. The DNA for the CDR3 is TGTGCCAGCAGTTTAGGGGACCGAGATTCACCCCTCCACTTT. Translating gives CASSLGDRDSPLHF.

This clonotype appeared many times. The V and J genes are TRBV19 and TRBJ2-1; a weak D match, TRBD2 (5 bases). Germline-derived CDR1 and CDR2 are LNHDA and SQIVND (reference sequence). Trimming pared 2 bases from V and 8 bases from J, leaving 16 bases between. This CDR3 is built from 15 residues. The CDR3 sequence: CASSIIFGPRDEQFF. The DNA for the CDR3 is TGTGCCAGTAGTATAATCTTCGGACCGAGGGATGAGCAGTTCTTC.

This clonotype was observed at least ten times. The chain combines TRBV28 with TRBJ2-5, with TRBD1 as a possible D gene (5 bases). The length of the CDR3 is 13 residues. Germline V gene lookup returns CDR1 MDHEN and CDR2 SYDVKM. V was pared by 3 bases and J by 5 bases, with 10 bases between. CDR3 sequence reads: CASSFGAWETQYF. The DNA of the CDR3 is TGTGCCAGCAGTTTTGGGGCTTGGGAGACCCAGTACTTC.

Of note for this clonotype: This sequence may be a read error, since a much larger clone differs from it by one base. This rearrangement joins TRBV28 to TRBJ2-7, with D perhaps TRBD2 (5 bases). Germline V CDR1 and CDR2: MDHEN, SYDVKM. There are 12 residues in the CDR3. CDR3 in amino acids: CTSSERVYEQYF. CDR3 DNA: TGTACAAGCTCGGAGAGGGTGTACGAGCAGTACTTC.

In this sample, this clonotype turned up many times. The J gene is TRBJ1-2, the V gene TRBV6-5; D might be TRBD1 (5 bases). The V end lost 6 bases, the J end lost 2 bases, and 10 bases lay between the germline ends. Germline V gives CDR1 MNHEY, CDR2 SVGAGI. This CDR3 is built from 13 residues. CDR3 protein: CASSWAGNYGYTF. The DNA of the CDR3 is TGTGCCAGCAGCTGGGCAGGGAACTATGGCTACACCTTC.

This clonotype was observed at least ten times. The rearrangement uses TRBV29-1 and TRBJ2-2; D is unclear. The CDR3 covers 11 residues. The germline gives CDR1 SQVTM, CDR2 ANQGSEA. V shed 4 bases and J shed 4 bases, with 4 bases lying between them. CDR3 loop: CSVGITGELFF. CDR3 coding DNA: TGCAGCGTTGGCATCACCGGGGAGCTGTTTTTT.

The V and J genes are TRBV29-1 and TRBJ2-7; D gene uncertain. Looked up from germline, CDR1 is SQVTM and CDR2 is ANQGSEA. The ends were cut back, 1 base at V and 2 bases at J, with 12 bases in the middle. This CDR3 comprises 14 residues. Here the CDR3 reads CSVEGVDPPYEQYF. The CDR3 DNA follows: TGCAGCGTTGAAGGAGTAGATCCTCCCTACGAGCAGTACTTC.

Details on this clonotype: This could be a read error, since a much larger clone is one nucleotide away. The V gene is TRBV12-3 or TRBV12-4, the J gene TRBJ2-3; TRBD2 aligns across 7 bases. The CDR3 consists of 16 residues. The CDR3 loop is CTSSLNLAGGTDTQYF. The CDR3 DNA reads as TGTACCAGCAGTTTAAATTTGGCGGGAGGCACAGATACGCAGTATTTT.

This clonotype was picked up many times. The genes are TRBV13 and TRBJ2-7; TRBD2 is a possible D gene (5 bases). CDR1 and CDR2 (germline): PRHDT, FYEKMQ (reference sequence). The V and J ends lost 5 bases and 3 bases respectively, with 8 bases between them. This CDR3 region has 12 residues. CDR3 region: CASSMGVYEQYF. DNA of the CDR3: TGTGCCAGCAGCATGGGAGTCTACGAGCAGTACTTC.

V gene TRBV20-1 combines with J gene TRBJ2-1; TRBD2 agrees at 7 bases. Germline CDR1 and CDR2: DFQATT and SNEGSKA (reference sequence). The CDR3 extends over 15 amino acids. V was pared by 0 bases and J by 8 bases, with 10 bases of the junction left unmatched. The CDR3 DNA is TGCAGTGCTAGAGATTGCGGGAGCTCTGCTTATGAGCAGTTCTTC. The encoded protein is CSARDCGSSAYEQFF.

As to this clonotype: A much larger clone sits a single nucleotide away, making a read error possible. The chain uses TRBV6-1 and TRBJ2-1; D is perhaps TRBD2 (6 bases). Between the trimmed V and J ends, which lost 5 bases and 3 bases, there was a span of 17 bases. The CDR3 runs 16 residues. CDR1 and CDR2 from the germline V gene are MNHNS and SASEGT. The CDR3: CASSSLARSFYNEQFF. The CDR3 bases are TGTGCCAGCAGTAGTCTAGCGCGATCTTTCTACAATGAGCAGTTCTTC.

This clonotype is termed medium-sized. V and J are TRBV10-3 and TRBJ2-1, with D unresolved. The ends were cut back, 2 bases at V and 1 base at J, with 9 bases in the middle. Germline V gene sequence: CDR1 ENHRY, CDR2 SYGVKD. This CDR3 contains 15 residues. The CDR3 sequence is CAISEGLVSYNEQFF. CDR3 DNA: TGTGCCATCAGTGAGGGTTTAGTGTCCTACAATGAGCAGTTCTTC.

This clonotype was counted a single time. A much larger clone sits a single nucleotide away, making a read error possible. V is TRBV10-1 and J is TRBJ2-2, with TRBD1 as a possible D gene (6 bases). V lost 9 bases to trimming and J lost 5 bases, with 13 bases between them. The CDR3 runs to 13 residues. The germline CDR1 and CDR2 sequences are WNHNN and SYGVQD (reference sequence). CDR3 DNA: TGCGCCAGATCCCCGGACAGTACCGGGGAGCTGTTTTTT. Amino acid sequence: CARSPDSTGELFF.

This chain links TRBV20-1 with TRBJ1-1; 8 bases map to TRBD1. The CDR3 runs to 15 residues. Germline trimming cut 1 base from V and 4 bases from J; bases unmatched to any gene: 8. Germline loops: CDR1 DFQATT, CDR2 SNEGSKA (reference sequence). CDR3 sequence reads: CSARVGTGLGTEAFF. In DNA form, the CDR3 reads TGCAGTGCTAGAGTAGGGACAGGACTGGGCACTGAAGCTTTCTTT.

This clonotype was observed at least ten times. The V and J genes are TRBV29-1 and TRBJ2-7; tentatively, D is TRBD1 or TRBD2 (5 bases each). Trimming cost V 4 bases and J 4 bases, with 8 bases left between them. CDR3 length: 11 amino acids. Germline V CDR1 and CDR2: SQVTM, ANQGSEA. The CDR3 bases are TGCAGCGTTGCGAGGGGTTACGAGCAGTACTTC. Translated: CSVARGYEQYF.

This clonotype was counted at least ten times. The genes are TRBV18 and TRBJ2-6; D might be TRBD1 (5 bases). The CDR3 spans 19 residues. The V and J ends lost 2 bases and 0 bases respectively, with 17 bases between them. CDR1 and CDR2 (germline): KGHSH, LQKENI. The CDR3 protein is CASSPWNIRGSSGANVLTF. The CDR3 coding sequence is TGTGCCAGCTCACCATGGAACATAAGGGGAAGCTCTGGGGCCAACGTCCTGACTTTC. Full variable domain (missing parts from reference TRBV18 and TRBJ2-6): NAGVMQNPRHLVRRRGQEARLRCSPMKGHSHVYWYRQLPEEGLKFMVYLQKENIIDESGMPKERFSAEFPKEGPSILRIQQVVRGDSAAYFCASSPWNIRGSSGANVLTFGAGSRLTVL.

The V and J genes are TRBV19 and TRBJ2-7; 8 bases align to TRBD2. CDR1 LNHDA and CDR2 SQIVND come from the germline V gene (reference sequence). Trimming removed 5 bases from V and 3 bases from J; junction bases left unmatched: 3. The CDR3 totals 13 residues. CDR3 in amino acids: CASSGAGDYEQYF. DNA for the CDR3: TGTGCCAGTAGTGGAGCGGGAGACTACGAGCAGTACTTC.

The CDR3 sequence: CASSFIGSPYEQYF. The DNA of the CDR3 is TGTGCCAGCAGTTTTATCGGGAGCCCCTACGAGCAGTACTTC. The chain is built from TRBV27 and TRBJ2-7; D is possibly TRBD2 (6 bases). In germline, CDR1 is MNHEY, CDR2 SMNVEV (reference sequence). Between the trimmed V and J ends, which lost 3 bases and 2 bases, there was a span of 11 bases. CDR3 length: 14 residues.